This TCR beta chain came from a study of identical twins. Points from the study as a whole: Zero-insertion findings could be partly confounded by invariant cells (MAIT and iNKT cells). In beta out-of-frame sequences, the excess sharing between twins was weaker.

In regard to this clonotype: Its specificity is unknown.

Unique molecular identifiers were present on the cDNA, which also gained a universal primer site by template switching. TCRdb fed the 5' RACE reads into MiXCR, producing one record per CDR3 protein. Among a few hundred thousand distinct CDR3 sequences listed, over 8.5% were seen once. The V gene lost 7 bases and the J gene lost 5 bases, with 15 bases spanning the gap. This CDR3 is built from 14 residues. Germline values: CDR1 SNHLY, CDR2 FYNNEI. A further study also used this sample, focusing on yellow fever vaccine responses in identical twins.

The sequence was collected from a woman between 18 and 29 years old in good health. V is TRBV2 and J is TRBJ2-1, with a tentative D call TRBD1 (6 bases). The specimen sequenced was PBMCs. For the CDR3, the DNA is TGTGCCAGCAATACCGGGACACCCCACAATGAGCAGTTCTTC. It translates to CASNTGTPHNEQFF.